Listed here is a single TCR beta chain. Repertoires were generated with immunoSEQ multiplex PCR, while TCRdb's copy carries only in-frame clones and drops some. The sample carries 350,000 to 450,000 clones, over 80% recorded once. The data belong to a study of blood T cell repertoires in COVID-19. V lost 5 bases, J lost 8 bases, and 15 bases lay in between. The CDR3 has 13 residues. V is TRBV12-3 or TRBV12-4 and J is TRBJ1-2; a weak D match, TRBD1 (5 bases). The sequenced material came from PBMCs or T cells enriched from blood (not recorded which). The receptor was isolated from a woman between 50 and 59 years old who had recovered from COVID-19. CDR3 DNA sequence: TGTGCCAGCAGTCCGGACATCATCTCCGGCTACACCTTC. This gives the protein CASSPDIISGYTF.